This T cell receptor beta chain was identified during a study of radiation and T cells in renal cell carcinoma. In the study overall: Nephrectomy followed 15 Gy stereotactic body radiation by 4 weeks.

The time point denotes: baseline pretreatment blood. Sample treatment: 15 Gy SBRT to primary tumor, nephrectomy 4 weeks later. The data were produced by immunoSEQ multiplex PCR, yet TCRdb's version contains in-frame clones alone and is incomplete. This table holds under 55,000 clones, 65% to 90% found once. V shed 2 bases and J 3 bases; nucleotides not matched to a gene: 6. The germline V gene has CDR1 MGHRA and CDR2 YSYEKL. The CDR3 totals 16 residues. This sample comprised blood, obtained from a patient whose treatment included radiotherapy and nephrectomy. This chain links TRBV4-1 with TRBJ2-7; 11 bases fit TRBD2. The clonotype comes from a woman in her sixties or seventies with renal cell carcinoma. DNA for the CDR3: TGCGCCAGCAGCCAATATAGCGGGGGGGTAATCTACGAGCAGTACTTC. Encoded protein: CASSQYSGGVIYEQYF.